Listed below are T cell receptor beta chains from one sample, sequenced in a study of siplizumab effects on memory and regulatory T cells. Sequenced by immunoSEQ multiplex PCR; TCRdb stores in-frame clones only, minus some. The table records 75,000 to 100,000 clones, 90% to 95% of them present only once. Sequencing was done on a sample of non-Treg CD4+ T cells sorted from blood. The receptors come from a human donor in good health. Each CDR3 is given with its conserved first and last residue. The D gene is left open where the match is weak. Clone sizes are given selectively: once, few, many, or a class where the clone is expanded.

v_gene	abundance	j_gene	d_gene	CDR3aa	CDR3nt
TRBV5-4	NA	TRBJ2-1	TRBD2	CASSSPTSGSSYNEQFF	TGTGCCAGCAGCTCCCCGACTAGCGGGAGTTCCTACAATGAGCAGTTCTTC
TRBV28	NA	TRBJ1-1	NA	CASSFIPGREAFF	TGTGCCAGCAGTTTTATCCCCGGGCGCGAAGCTTTCTTT
TRBV6-6	NA	TRBJ2-4	NA	CASSTASQAKNIQYF	TGTGCCAGCTCTACGGCCAGCCAAGCCAAAAACATTCAGTACTTC
TRBV14	NA	TRBJ2-7	NA	CASSQETVGEQYF	TGTGCCAGCAGCCAAGAGACTGTCGGCGAGCAGTACTTC
TRBV28	NA	TRBJ2-5	TRBD1	CASSLGQVVETQYF	TGTGCCAGCAGTCTTGGACAGGTCGTCGAGACCCAGTACTTC
TRBV4-2	NA	TRBJ2-7	TRBD2	CASSQYTALAGGTSYEQYF	TGTGCCAGCAGCCAATATACGGCTCTAGCGGGAGGCACCTCCTACGAGCAGTACTTC
TRBV7-9	NA	TRBJ2-1	NA	CASSSGLPRNEQFF	TGTGCCAGCAGCTCGGGACTCCCGCGAAATGAGCAGTTCTTC
TRBV7-8	NA	TRBJ2-7	NA	CASSPESGSREQYF	TGTGCCAGCAGCCCGGAATCGGGATCTAGGGAGCAGTACTTC
TRBV4-2	once	TRBJ2-5	TRBD2	CASSQDGSPTSGETQYF	TGTGCCAGCAGCCAAGATGGGAGCCCGACTAGCGGAGAGACCCAGTACTTC
TRBV7-3	NA	TRBJ1-1	TRBD1	CASSTLRDSEAFF	TGTGCCAGCAGCACGCTCCGGGACAGTGAAGCTTTCTTT
TRBV28	NA	TRBJ2-7	TRBD2	CASSLRTSGTMYEQYF	TGTGCCAGCAGTTTAAGGACTAGCGGGACTATGTACGAGCAGTACTTC
TRBV19	NA	TRBJ2-3	TRBD2	CASSPSGRAEDTQYF	TGTGCCAGTAGTCCTAGCGGGAGGGCCGAAGATACGCAGTATTTT
TRBV7-9	NA	TRBJ1-1	NA	CASSLATATEAFF	TGTGCCAGCAGCTTAGCGACAGCCACTGAAGCTTTCTTT
TRBV13	once	TRBJ1-2	NA	CASSSQGAGGYIF	TGTGCCAGCAGCTCTCAGGGAGCTGGAGGCTACATCTTC
TRBV18	once	TRBJ1-2	TRBD1	CASSPGTGRNYGYTF	TGTGCCAGCTCACCAGGGACAGGGCGCAACTATGGCTACACCTTC
TRBV29-1	NA	TRBJ1-2	NA	CSVEGGLGDYGYTF	TGCAGCGTTGAAGGGGGTTTAGGTGACTATGGCTACACCTTC
TRBV7-9	NA	TRBJ1-5	NA	CASSSFQGNSNQPQHF	TGTGCCAGCAGCTCCTTCCAGGGAAACAGCAATCAGCCCCAGCATTTT
TRBV6-1	few	TRBJ1-5	NA	CASSVSGYQPQHF	TGTGCCAGCAGTGTCTCAGGGTATCAGCCCCAGCATTTT
TRBV28	NA	TRBJ1-6	NA	CASREVGNSPLHF	TGTGCCAGCAGGGAGGTAGGAAATTCACCCCTCCACTTT
TRBV30	NA	TRBJ1-4	NA	CAWRGRLTNEKLFF	TGTGCCTGGAGGGGACGGTTAACTAATGAAAAACTGTTTTTT
TRBV29-1	NA	TRBJ2-3	TRBD2	CSVDSRFDIAGADTQYF	TGCAGCGTTGATTCGAGGTTTGACATAGCGGGTGCAGATACGCAGTATTTT
TRBV5-5	NA	TRBJ2-7	NA	CASSLVPSSYEQYF	TGTGCCAGCAGCTTGGTACCATCGTCCTACGAGCAGTACTTC
TRBV5-1	NA	TRBJ1-5	TRBD1	CASSVGQGDQPQHF	TGCGCCAGCAGCGTCGGACAGGGAGATCAGCCCCAGCATTTT
TRBV7-3	NA	TRBJ2-1	NA	CASSSGSWNEQFF	TGTGCCAGCAGTTCGGGGAGTTGGAATGAGCAGTTCTTC
TRBV27	NA	TRBJ1-4	NA	CASSTLSGLTNEKLFF	TGTGCCAGCAGTACACTTTCAGGGCTAACTAATGAAAAACTGTTTTTT
TRBV10-3	NA	TRBJ2-2	NA	CAIKAGLKNTGELFF	TGTGCCATCAAGGCGGGGCTTAAGAACACCGGGGAGCTGTTTTTT
TRBV7-3	NA	TRBJ2-1	TRBD2	CASSLSPGLGDEQFF	TGTGCCAGCAGCCTATCGCCGGGACTAGGTGATGAGCAGTTCTTC
TRBV28	NA	TRBJ2-1	TRBD2	CATPGTSGRARNEQFF	TGTGCCACCCCCGGGACTAGCGGGAGGGCCCGGAATGAGCAGTTCTTC
TRBV15	few	TRBJ2-7	TRBD2	CATSMLTSGRADEQYF	TGTGCCACCAGCATGCTAACTAGCGGGAGGGCCGACGAGCAGTACTTC
TRBV11-3	NA	TRBJ2-2	NA	CASSLVNTGELFF	TGTGCCAGCAGCTTAGTAAACACCGGGGAGCTGTTTTTT
TRBV11-1	NA	TRBJ2-1	TRBD2	CASTLRWGGAGGTYNEQFF	TGTGCCAGCACCCTTCGGTGGGGGGGCGCGGGAGGCACCTACAATGAGCAGTTCTTC
TRBV27	NA	TRBJ1-2	NA	CASSLASYYGYTF	TGTGCCAGCAGTTTGGCCTCGTACTATGGCTACACCTTC
TRBV4-1	NA	TRBJ2-1	NA	CASSQAVVERNEQFF	TGCGCCAGCAGCCAAGCTGTAGTAGAAAGAAATGAGCAGTTCTTC
TRBV5-1	NA	TRBJ2-3	TRBD2	CASSFSGRLAVTDTQYF	TGCGCCAGCAGCTTTTCGGGTAGACTAGCGGTCACAGATACGCAGTATTTT
TRBV11-2	NA	TRBJ2-3	NA	CASSLVFTIRGDTQYF	TGTGCCAGCAGCTTAGTTTTTACTATAAGAGGAGATACGCAGTATTTT